This is a list of T cell receptor beta chains from one sample in a study of cytomegalovirus exposure and HLA in healthy donors. The assay was immunoSEQ multiplex PCR, and TCRdb's table has in-frame clones only and misses some. The data hold about 110,000 clones, with roughly 80% observed a single time. Sequencing input: PBMCs. These TCRs come from a man aged 35 to 55 in good health and CMV-seronegative. The CDR3 runs from the conserved cysteine through the conserved F or W. The order of the fields is clone size, V gene, J gene, D gene, CDR3 protein, CDR3 DNA. D genes are given only for firm matches. Part of the rows lack a size; the others show once, few, many or a class for expanded clones.

few	TRBV5-8	TRBJ2-1	TRBD2	CASSFGGAGHEQFF	TGTGCCAGCAGTTTCGGGGGGGCCGGGCATGAGCAGTTCTTC
-	TRBV13	TRBJ2-1	TRBD2	CASSAGLAGRYNEQFF	TGTGCCAGCAGCGCGGGACTAGCGGGGAGATACAATGAGCAGTTCTTC
-	TRBV9	TRBJ1-4	TRBD1	CASSPTDRVGEKLFF	TGTGCCAGCAGCCCTACAGACAGGGTTGGGGAAAAACTGTTTTTT
-	TRBV29-1	TRBJ2-1	TRBD2	CSVTGLAVSYNEQFF	TGCAGCGTGACGGGACTAGCGGTCTCCTACAATGAGCAGTTCTTC
-	TRBV18	TRBJ1-5	-	CASSEENDQPQHF	TGTGCCAGCTCAGAGGAAAACGATCAGCCCCAGCATTTT
-	TRBV7-9	TRBJ2-5	TRBD2	CSSSLGSPSGETQYF	TGTTCCAGCAGCTTAGGTTCGCCTAGCGGGGAGACCCAGTACTTC
-	TRBV16	TRBJ1-4	-	CASSPFAGATNEKLFF	TGTGCCAGCAGCCCCTTCGCGGGTGCAACTAATGAAAAACTGTTTTTT
-	TRBV5-1	TRBJ2-1	TRBD1	CASSKGGTGNNEQFF	TGCGCCAGCAGCAAGGGGGGGACAGGGAACAATGAGCAGTTCTTC
-	TRBV27	TRBJ1-1	TRBD1	CASRSTGVYTEAFF	TGTGCCAGCAGATCGACAGGGGTGTACACTGAAGCTTTCTTT
-	TRBV5-5	TRBJ1-1	TRBD1	CASSTDRDGGAFF	TGTGCCAGCAGCACAGACAGGGACGGGGGAGCTTTCTTT
-	TRBV11-2	TRBJ1-2	-	CASSLGRGFNGYTF	TGTGCCAGCAGCTTAGGAAGAGGGTTCAACGGCTACACCTTC
-	TRBV7-9	TRBJ2-6	-	CASRSDSSGANVLTF	TGTGCCAGCAGGTCCGACAGCTCTGGGGCCAACGTCCTGACTTTC
-	TRBV16	TRBJ2-5	TRBD1	CASSPTGAEETQYF	TGTGCCAGCAGTCCGACAGGGGCGGAGGAGACCCAGTACTTC
-	TRBV5-1	TRBJ2-1	TRBD1	CASSPTGGSSYNEQFF	TGCGCCAGCAGCCCGACAGGGGGTAGCTCCTACAATGAGCAGTTCTTC
-	TRBV6-6	TRBJ1-3	-	CASGGPSSGNTIYF	TGTGCCAGCGGGGGCCCCAGCTCTGGAAACACCATATATTTT
-	TRBV11-2	TRBJ2-2	-	CASSRIITSNTGELFF	TGTGCCAGCAGCCGTATAATCACCAGTAACACCGGGGAGCTGTTTTTT
-	TRBV14	TRBJ2-7	TRBD1	CASSQEEDRGPYEQYF	TGTGCCAGCAGCCAAGAAGAGGACAGGGGACCCTACGAGCAGTACTTC
-	TRBV7-9	TRBJ1-5	TRBD1	CASSQGAVNQPQHF	TGTGCCAGCAGCCAGGGGGCCGTCAATCAGCCCCAGCATTTT
-	TRBV6-1	TRBJ2-7	-	CASSERKGGSYEQYF	TGTGCCAGCAGTGAACGAAAGGGAGGTTCCTACGAGCAGTACTTC
-	TRBV6-1	TRBJ1-4	TRBD1	CASRRTGSNEKLFF	TGTGCCAGCAGGCGGACAGGGTCTAATGAAAAACTGTTTTTT
-	TRBV19	TRBJ2-7	TRBD2	CASSTRTSEQYF	TGTGCCAGTAGTACCAGGACTAGCGAGCAGTACTTC
-	TRBV7-6	TRBJ2-5	TRBD2	CASSQSSGGARETQYF	TGTGCCAGCAGCCAATCTAGCGGGGGGGCACGAGAGACCCAGTACTTC
-	TRBV7-2	TRBJ2-5	-	CASSLGGQLRETQYF	TGTGCCAGCAGCTTAGGGGGGCAGCTGCGAGAGACCCAGTACTTC
-	TRBV5-1	TRBJ1-2	-	CASSLDISRGGYTF	TGCGCCAGCAGCTTGGACATATCAAGGGGTGGCTACACCTTC
medium-sized	TRBV4-2	TRBJ2-6	-	CASSLSRDSGANVLTF	TGTGCCAGCAGCCTTAGCAGGGACTCTGGGGCCAACGTCCTGACTTTC
-	TRBV7-8	TRBJ1-1	-	CASSFAGPEAFF	TGTGCCAGCAGCTTTGCAGGGCCAGAAGCTTTCTTT
-	TRBV18	TRBJ1-1	-	CASSSGQWEAFF	TGTGCCAGCTCATCCGGACAGTGGGAAGCTTTCTTT
-	TRBV6-6	TRBJ2-1	TRBD1	CASSYDRAGNEQFF	TGTGCCAGCAGTTATGACAGGGCTGGCAATGAGCAGTTCTTC
-	TRBV7-3	TRBJ2-2	TRBD1	CASSLNRAGGRTGELFF	TGTGCCAGCAGCTTAAATAGGGCAGGGGGCCGGACCGGGGAGCTGTTTTTT
-	TRBV11-2	TRBJ2-1	-	CASSLDGRPVLGEQFF	TGTGCCAGCAGCTTAGATGGGCGTCCAGTACTCGGCGAGCAGTTCTTC
-	TRBV7-2	TRBJ2-7	-	CASSRGGSGQIPYEQYF	TGTGCCAGCAGCCGGGGAGGGTCCGGACAGATTCCCTACGAGCAGTACTTC
-	TRBV5-1	TRBJ1-6	-	CASSSQGRGSPLHF	TGCGCCAGCAGCTCCCAGGGGCGCGGCTCACCCCTCCACTTT
-	TRBV11-1	TRBJ1-1	-	CASSPRIRAPTEAFF	TGTGCCAGCAGCCCCCGAATTAGAGCCCCCACTGAAGCTTTCTTT
few	TRBV11-3	TRBJ2-3	-	CASSLGGDFTDTQYF	TGTGCCAGCAGCTTAGGGGGGGACTTCACAGATACGCAGTATTTT
-	TRBV5-1	TRBJ1-6	-	CASSPGGGSNSPLHF	TGCGCCAGCAGCCCGGGCGGAGGTTCTAATTCACCCCTCCACTTT